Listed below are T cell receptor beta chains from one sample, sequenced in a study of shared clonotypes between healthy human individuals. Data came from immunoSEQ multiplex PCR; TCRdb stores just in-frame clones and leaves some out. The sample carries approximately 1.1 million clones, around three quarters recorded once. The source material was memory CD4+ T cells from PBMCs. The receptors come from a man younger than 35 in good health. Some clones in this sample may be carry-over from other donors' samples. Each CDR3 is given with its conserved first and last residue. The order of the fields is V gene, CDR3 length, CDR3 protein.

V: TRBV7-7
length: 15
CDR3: CASSLEAGLQETQYF

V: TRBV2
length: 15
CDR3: CASSDGLAGSHEQFF

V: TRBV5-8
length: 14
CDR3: CASSFPGALDGYTF

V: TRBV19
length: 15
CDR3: CASSRPGTVNEKLFF

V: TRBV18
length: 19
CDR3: CASSPASGTSGRVYNEQFF

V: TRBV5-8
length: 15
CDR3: CASGLAGEDTGELFF

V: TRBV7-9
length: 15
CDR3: CASSPSGVGTYEQYF

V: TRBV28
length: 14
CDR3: CASSLRGFTYEQFF

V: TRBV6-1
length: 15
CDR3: CASRAGLAGKETQYF

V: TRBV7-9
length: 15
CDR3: CASGRPAGHTGELFF

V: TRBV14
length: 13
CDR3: CASSTSREQPQHF

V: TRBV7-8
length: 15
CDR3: CASSLSASSYNEQFF

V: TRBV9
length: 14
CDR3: CASSPGLASYEQYF

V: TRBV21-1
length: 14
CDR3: CASSKEKEGWPQHF

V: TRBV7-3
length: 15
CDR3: CASSPYPRYTGELFF

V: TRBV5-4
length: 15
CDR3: CASSLERVGRVTQYF

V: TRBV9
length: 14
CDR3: CASSLLRGTGELFF

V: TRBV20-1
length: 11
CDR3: CSASPTEKLFF

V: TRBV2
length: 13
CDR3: CATSAGLGETQYF